The T cell receptor beta chain described here comes from a study of blood T cell repertoires in COVID-19. Study in general: Sources were T cells, B-cell-depleted T cells, or PBMCs; the material itself was cDNA or gDNA.

In germline, CDR1 is DFQATT, CDR2 SNEGSKA (reference sequence). The ends lost 3 bases at V and 10 bases at J; junction bases unmatched: 8. The CDR3 runs 14 residues. The data were produced by immunoSEQ multiplex PCR, yet TCRdb's version contains in-frame clones alone and is incomplete. The sample records 150,000 to 170,000 clones, roughly 83% being singletons. This clonotype originated in an older woman with acute or convalescent COVID-19. J is TRBJ1-6 and V is TRBV20-1, with 8 bases lining up with TRBD1. The sequenced material came from peripheral blood. This CDR3 reads CSASTGQGWSPLHF. The CDR3 DNA reads TGCAGTGCTAGTACCGGACAGGGTTGGTCACCCCTCCACTTT.